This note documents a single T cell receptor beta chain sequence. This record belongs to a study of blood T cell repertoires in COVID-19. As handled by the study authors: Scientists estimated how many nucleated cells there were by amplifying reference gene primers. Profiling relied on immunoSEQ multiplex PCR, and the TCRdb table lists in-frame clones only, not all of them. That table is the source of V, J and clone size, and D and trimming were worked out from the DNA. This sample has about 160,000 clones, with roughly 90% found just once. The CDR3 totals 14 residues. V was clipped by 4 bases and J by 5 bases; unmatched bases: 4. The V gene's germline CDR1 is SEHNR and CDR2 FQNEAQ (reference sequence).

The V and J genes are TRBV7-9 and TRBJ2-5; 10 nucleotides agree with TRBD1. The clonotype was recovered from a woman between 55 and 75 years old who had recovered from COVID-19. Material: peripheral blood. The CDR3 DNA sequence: TGTGCCAGCAGCTCCGACAGGGGGCAGGAGACCCAGTACTTC. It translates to CASSSDRGQETQYF.